This T cell receptor (beta chain) stems from a study of cytomegalovirus exposure and HLA in healthy donors. Study-wide results and limits: The TCR clusters that emerged in the first cohort tended, a later analysis found, to co-occur in the 120 or so validation repertoires.

This clone appeared a few times. Its antigen is not known. Data came from immunoSEQ multiplex PCR; TCRdb stores just in-frame clones and leaves some out. The profile shows about 110,000 clones, 88% of them singletons. The germline gives CDR1 WNHNN, CDR2 SYGVQD (reference sequence). Between the trimmed V and J ends, which lost 3 bases and 1 base, there was a span of 4 bases. The CDR3 covers 13 residues. This clonotype originated in a woman in her late teens or twenties in good health and CMV-seropositive. The chain carries TRBV10-1 and TRBJ1-5; D is unresolved. Material: PBMCs. The chain's CDR3 is CASSETSNQPQHF. CDR3 sequence (DNA): TGCGCCAGCAGTGAAACAAGCAATCAGCCCCAGCATTTT.